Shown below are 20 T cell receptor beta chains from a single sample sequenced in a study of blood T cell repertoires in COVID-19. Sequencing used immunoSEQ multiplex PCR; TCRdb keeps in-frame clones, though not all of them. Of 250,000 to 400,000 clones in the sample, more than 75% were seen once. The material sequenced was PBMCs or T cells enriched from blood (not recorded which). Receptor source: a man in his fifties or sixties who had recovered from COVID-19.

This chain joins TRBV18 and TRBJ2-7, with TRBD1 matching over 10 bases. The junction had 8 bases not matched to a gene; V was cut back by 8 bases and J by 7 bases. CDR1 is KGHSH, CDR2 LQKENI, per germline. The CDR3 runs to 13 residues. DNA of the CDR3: TGTGCCAGCCCCCGGGACAGGGGAAAAGAGCAGTACTTC. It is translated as CASPRDRGKEQYF.

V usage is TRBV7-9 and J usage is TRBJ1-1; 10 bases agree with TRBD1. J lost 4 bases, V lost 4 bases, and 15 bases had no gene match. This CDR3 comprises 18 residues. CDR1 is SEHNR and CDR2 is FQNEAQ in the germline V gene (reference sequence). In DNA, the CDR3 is TGTGCCAGCAGCTCACCGGGACAGGGGATCTGGAAGGCCACTGAAGCTTTCTTT. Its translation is CASSSPGQGIWKATEAFF.

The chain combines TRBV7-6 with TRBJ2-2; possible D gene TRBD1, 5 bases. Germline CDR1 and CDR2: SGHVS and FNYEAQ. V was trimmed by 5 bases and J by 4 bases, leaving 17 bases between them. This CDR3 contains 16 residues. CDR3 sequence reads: CASSAREGDGTGELFF. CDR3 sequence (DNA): TGTGCCAGCAGCGCTAGGGAAGGGGATGGCACCGGGGAGCTGTTTTTT.

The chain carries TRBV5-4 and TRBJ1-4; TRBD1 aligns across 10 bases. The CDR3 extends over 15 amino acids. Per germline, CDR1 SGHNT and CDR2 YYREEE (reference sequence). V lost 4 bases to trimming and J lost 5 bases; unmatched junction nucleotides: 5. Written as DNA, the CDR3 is TGTGCCAGCAGCCCCCCGGGACAGGGGAATGAAAAACTGTTTTTT. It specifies CASSPPGQGNEKLFF.

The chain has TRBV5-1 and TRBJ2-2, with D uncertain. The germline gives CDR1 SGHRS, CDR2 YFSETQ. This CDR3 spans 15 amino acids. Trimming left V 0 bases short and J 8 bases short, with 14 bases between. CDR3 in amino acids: CASSLGSILPGELFF. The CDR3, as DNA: TGCGCCAGCAGCTTGGGGTCTATTTTGCCAGGGGAGCTGTTTTTT.

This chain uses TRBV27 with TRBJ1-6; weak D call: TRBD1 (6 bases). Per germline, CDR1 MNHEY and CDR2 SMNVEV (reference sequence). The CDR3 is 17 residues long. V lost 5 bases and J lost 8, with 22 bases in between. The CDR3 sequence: CASSTWVPSGDDSPLHF. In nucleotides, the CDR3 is TGTGCCAGCAGTACTTGGGTTCCGTCAGGGGACGATTCACCCCTCCACTTT.

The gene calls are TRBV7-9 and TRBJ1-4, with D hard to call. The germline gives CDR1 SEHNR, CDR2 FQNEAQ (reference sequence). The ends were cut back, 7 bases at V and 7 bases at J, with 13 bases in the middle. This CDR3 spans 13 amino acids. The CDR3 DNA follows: TGTGCCAGCACCGATACATTTGGTGAAAAACTGTTTTTT. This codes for CASTDTFGEKLFF.

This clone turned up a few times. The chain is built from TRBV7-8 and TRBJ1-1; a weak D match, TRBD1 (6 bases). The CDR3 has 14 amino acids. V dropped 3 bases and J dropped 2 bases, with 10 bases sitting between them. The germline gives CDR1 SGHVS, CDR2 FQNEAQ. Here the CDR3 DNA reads TGTGCCAGCAGCTTGAACAGGGACAACACTGAAGCTTTCTTT. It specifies CASSLNRDNTEAFF.

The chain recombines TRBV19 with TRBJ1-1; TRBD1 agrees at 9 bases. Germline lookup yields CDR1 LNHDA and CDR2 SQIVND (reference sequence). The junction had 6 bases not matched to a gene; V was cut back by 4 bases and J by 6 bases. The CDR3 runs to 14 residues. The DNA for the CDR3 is TGTGCCAGTAGTAGAAGGACAGGGGTTGCTGAAGCTTTCTTT. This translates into CASSRRTGVAEAFF.

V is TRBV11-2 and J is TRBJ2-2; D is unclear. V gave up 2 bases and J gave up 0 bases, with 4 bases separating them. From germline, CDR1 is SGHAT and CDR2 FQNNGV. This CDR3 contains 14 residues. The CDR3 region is CASSLLANTGELFF. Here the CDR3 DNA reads TGTGCCAGCAGCTTACTCGCGAACACCGGGGAGCTGTTTTTT.

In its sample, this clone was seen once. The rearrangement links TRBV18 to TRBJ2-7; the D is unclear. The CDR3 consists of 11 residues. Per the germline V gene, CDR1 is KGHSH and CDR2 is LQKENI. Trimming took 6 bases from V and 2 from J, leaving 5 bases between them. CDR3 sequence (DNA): TGTGCCAGCTCGCCGGCCTACGAGCAGTACTTC. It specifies CASSPAYEQYF.

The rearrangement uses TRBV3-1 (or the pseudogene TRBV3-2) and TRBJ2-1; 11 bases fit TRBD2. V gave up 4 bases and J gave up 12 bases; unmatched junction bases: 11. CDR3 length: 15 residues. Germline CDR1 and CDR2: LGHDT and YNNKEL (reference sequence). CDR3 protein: CASSPLAGGSLAQFF. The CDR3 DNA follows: TGTGCCAGCAGCCCGCTAGCGGGGGGTAGTCTTGCGCAGTTCTTC.

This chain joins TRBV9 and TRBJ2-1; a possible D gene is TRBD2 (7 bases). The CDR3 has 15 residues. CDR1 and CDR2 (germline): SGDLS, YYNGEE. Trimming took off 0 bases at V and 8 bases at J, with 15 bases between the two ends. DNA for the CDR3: TGTGCCAGCAGCGTAGCTGGGGGGGCGGGGGATGAGCAGTTCTTC. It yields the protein CASSVAGGAGDEQFF.

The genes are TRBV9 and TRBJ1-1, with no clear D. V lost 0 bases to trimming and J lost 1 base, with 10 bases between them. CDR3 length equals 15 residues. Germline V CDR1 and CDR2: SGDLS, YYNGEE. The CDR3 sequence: CASSVGGSGNTEAFF. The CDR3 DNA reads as TGTGCCAGCAGCGTAGGAGGGTCCGGGAACACTGAAGCTTTCTTT.

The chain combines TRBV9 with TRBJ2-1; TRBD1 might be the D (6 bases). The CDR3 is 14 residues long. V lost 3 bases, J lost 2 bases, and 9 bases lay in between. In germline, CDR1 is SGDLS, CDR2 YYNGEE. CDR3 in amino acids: CASSEDRTYNEQFF. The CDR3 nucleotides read TGTGCCAGCAGCGAGGACAGAACCTACAATGAGCAGTTCTTC.

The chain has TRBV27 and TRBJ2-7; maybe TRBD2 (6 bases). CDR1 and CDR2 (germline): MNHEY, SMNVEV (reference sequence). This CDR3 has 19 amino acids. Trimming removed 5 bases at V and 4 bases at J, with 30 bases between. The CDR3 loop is CASSPRIQSREWGGYEQYF. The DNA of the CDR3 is TGTGCCAGCAGTCCAAGAATACAATCACGGGAGTGGGGCGGGTACGAGCAGTACTTC.

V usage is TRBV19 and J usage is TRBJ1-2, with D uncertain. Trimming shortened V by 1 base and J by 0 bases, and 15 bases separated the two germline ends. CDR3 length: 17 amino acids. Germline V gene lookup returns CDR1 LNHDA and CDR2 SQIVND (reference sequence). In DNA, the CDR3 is TGTGCCAGTAGTATAGCCCACGGCCAGCGGTCTAACTATGGCTACACCTTC. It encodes CASSIAHGQRSNYGYTF.

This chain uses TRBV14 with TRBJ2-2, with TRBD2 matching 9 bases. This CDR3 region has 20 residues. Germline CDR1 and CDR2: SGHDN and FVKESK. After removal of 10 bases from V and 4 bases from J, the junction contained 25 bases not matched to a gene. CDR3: CATPTGGRARVWSRTGELFF. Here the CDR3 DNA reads TGTGCCACCCCAACGGGCGGGAGGGCCCGAGTTTGGAGCCGCACCGGGGAGCTGTTTTTT. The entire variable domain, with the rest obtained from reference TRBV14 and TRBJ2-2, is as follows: EAGVTQFPSHSVIEKGQTVTLRCDPISGHDNLYWYRRVMGKEIKFLLHFVKESKQDESGMPNNRFLAERTGGTYSTLKVQPAELEDSGVYFCATPTGGRARVWSRTGELFFGEGSRLTVL.

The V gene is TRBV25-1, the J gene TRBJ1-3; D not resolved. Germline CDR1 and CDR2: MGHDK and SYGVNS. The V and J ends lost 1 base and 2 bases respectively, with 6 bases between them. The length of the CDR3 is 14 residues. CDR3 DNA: TGTGCCAGCAGTGAATTCGGGGCTGGAAACACCATATATTTT. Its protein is CASSEFGAGNTIYF.

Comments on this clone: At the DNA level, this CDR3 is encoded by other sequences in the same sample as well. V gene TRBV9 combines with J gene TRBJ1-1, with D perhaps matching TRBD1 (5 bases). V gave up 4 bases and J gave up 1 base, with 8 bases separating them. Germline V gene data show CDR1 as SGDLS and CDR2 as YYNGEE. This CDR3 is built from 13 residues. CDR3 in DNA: TGTGCCAGCAGCCGTGACAGGAACACTGAAGCTTTCTTT. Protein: CASSRDRNTEAFF.